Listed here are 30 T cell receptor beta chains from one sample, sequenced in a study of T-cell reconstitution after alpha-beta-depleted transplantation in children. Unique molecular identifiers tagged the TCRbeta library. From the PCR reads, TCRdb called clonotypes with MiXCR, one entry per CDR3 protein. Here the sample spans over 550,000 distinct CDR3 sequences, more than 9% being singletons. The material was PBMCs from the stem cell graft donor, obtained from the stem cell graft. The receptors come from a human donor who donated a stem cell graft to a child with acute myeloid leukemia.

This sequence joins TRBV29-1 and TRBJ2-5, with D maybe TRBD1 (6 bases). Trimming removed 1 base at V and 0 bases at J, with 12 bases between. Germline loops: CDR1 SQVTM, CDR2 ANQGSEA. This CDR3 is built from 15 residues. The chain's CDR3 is CSVEGGGPYQETQYF. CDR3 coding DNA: TGCAGCGTTGAAGGAGGGGGACCTTACCAAGAGACCCAGTACTTC.

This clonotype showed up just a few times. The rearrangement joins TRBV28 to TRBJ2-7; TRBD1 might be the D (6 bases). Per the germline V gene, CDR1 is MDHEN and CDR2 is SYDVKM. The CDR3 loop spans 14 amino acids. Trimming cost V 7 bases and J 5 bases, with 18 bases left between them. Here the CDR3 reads CASNRVGGSNEQYF. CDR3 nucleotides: TGTGCCAGCAACAGGGTTGGTGGATCGAACGAGCAGTACTTC.

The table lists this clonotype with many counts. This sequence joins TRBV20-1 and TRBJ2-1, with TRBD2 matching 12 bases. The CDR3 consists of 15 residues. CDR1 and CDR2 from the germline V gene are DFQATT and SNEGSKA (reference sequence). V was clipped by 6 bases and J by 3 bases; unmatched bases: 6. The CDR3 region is CSANGLAGLYNEQFF. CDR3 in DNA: TGCAGTGCGAACGGACTAGCGGGACTCTACAATGAGCAGTTCTTC.

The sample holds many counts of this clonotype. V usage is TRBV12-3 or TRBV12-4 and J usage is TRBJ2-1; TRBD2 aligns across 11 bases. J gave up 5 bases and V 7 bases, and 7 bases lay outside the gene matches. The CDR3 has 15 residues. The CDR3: CASIRGLAADNEQFF. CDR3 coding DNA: TGTGCCAGCATCCGGGGACTAGCGGCTGACAATGAGCAGTTCTTC.

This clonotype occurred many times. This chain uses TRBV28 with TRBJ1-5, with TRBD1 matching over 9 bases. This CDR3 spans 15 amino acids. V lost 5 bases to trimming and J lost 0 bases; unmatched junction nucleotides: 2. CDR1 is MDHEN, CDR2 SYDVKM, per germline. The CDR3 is CASSRTGVSNQPQHF. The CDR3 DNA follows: TGTGCCAGCAGTCGGACAGGGGTTAGCAATCAGCCCCAGCATTTT.

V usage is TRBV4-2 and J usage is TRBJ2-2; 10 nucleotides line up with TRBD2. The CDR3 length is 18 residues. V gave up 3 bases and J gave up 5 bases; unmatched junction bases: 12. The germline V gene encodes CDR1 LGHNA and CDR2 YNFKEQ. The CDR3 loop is CASSQSGVAGGGTGELFF. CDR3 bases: TGTGCCAGCAGCCAGAGCGGGGTAGCGGGAGGAGGAACCGGGGAGCTGTTTTTT.

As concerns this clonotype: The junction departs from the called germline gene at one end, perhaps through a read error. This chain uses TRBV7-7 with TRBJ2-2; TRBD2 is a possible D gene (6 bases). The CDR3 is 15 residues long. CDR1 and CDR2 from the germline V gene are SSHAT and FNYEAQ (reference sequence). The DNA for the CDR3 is TGTGCTAGCAGATCCGGGACTTCGAACACCGGGGAGCTGTTTTTT. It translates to CASRSGTSNTGELFF.

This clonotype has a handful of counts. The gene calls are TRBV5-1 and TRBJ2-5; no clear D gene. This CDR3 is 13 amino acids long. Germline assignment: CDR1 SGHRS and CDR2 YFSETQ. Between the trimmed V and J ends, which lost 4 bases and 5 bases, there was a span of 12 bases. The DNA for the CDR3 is TGCGCCAGCAGCACGGAGATCCGGGAGACCCAGTACTTC. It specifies CASSTEIRETQYF.

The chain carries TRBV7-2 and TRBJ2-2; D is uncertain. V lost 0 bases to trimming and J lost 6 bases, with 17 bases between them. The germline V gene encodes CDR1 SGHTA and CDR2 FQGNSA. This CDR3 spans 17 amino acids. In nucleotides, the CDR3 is TGTGCCAGCAGCTTAGCGCTAATGCCTTTGGGCGCCGGGGAGCTGTTTTTT. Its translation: CASSLALMPLGAGELFF.

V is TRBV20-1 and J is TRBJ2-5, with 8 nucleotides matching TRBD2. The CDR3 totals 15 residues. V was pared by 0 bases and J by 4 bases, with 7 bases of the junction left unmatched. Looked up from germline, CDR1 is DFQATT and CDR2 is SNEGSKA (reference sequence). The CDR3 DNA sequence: TGCAGTGCTAGAGATCTAGCGGGTTACGGAGAGACCCAGTACTTC. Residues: CSARDLAGYGETQYF.

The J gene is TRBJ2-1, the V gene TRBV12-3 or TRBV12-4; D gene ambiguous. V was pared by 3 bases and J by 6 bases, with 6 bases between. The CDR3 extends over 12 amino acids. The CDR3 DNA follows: TGTGCCAGCAGTTTCAATGTCAATGAGCAGTTCTTC. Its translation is CASSFNVNEQFF.

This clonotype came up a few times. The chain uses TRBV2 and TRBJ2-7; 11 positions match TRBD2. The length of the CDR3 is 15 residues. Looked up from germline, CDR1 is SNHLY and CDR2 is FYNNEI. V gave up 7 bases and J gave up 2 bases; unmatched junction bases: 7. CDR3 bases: TGTGCCAGCAACCCACTAGCGGGAGCTACCTACGAGCAGTACTTC. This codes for CASNPLAGATYEQYF. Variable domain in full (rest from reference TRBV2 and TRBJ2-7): EPEVTQTPSHQVTQMGQEVILRCVPISNHLYFYWYRQILGQKVEFLVSFYNNEISEKSEIFDDQFSVERPDGSNFTLKIRSTKLEDSAMYFCASNPLAGATYEQYFGPGTRLTVT.

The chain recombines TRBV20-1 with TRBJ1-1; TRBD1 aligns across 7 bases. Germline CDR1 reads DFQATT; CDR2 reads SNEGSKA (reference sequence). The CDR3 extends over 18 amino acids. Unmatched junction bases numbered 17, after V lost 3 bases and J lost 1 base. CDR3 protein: CSARSHRTGRKGNTEAFF. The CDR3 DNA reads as TGCAGTGCTAGGTCACATAGGACAGGCAGAAAGGGGAACACTGAAGCTTTCTTT.

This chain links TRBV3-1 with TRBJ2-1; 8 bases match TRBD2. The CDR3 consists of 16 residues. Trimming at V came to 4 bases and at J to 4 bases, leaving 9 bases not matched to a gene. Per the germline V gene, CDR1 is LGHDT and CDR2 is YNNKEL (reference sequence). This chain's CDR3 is CASSLAGGLPYNEQFF. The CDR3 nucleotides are TGTGCCAGCAGCCTTGCGGGAGGACTCCCATACAATGAGCAGTTCTTC.

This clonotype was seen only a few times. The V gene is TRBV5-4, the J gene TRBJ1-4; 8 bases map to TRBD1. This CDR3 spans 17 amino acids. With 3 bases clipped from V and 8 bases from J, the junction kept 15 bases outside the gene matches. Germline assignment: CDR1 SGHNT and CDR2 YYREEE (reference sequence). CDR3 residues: CASSSGGGRTGKEKLFF. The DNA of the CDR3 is TGTGCCAGCAGCTCGGGTGGGGGTCGGACAGGGAAAGAAAAACTGTTTTTT. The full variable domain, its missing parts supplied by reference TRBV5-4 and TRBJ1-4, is ETGVTQSPTHLIKTRGQQVTLRCSSQSGHNTVSWYQQALGQGPQFIFQYYREEENGRGNFPPRFSGLQFPNYSSELNVNALELDDSALYLCASSSGGGRTGKEKLFFGSGTQLSVL.

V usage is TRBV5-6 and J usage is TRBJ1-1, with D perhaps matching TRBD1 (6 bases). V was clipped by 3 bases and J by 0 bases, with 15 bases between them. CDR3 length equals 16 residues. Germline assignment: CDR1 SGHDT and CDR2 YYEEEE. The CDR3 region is CASSWGLTGMNTEAFF. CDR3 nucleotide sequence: TGTGCCAGCAGCTGGGGACTGACAGGAATGAACACTGAAGCTTTCTTT.

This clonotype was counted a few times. The CDR3 protein is CATKPWDRGNYEQYF. The CDR3 bases are TGTGCCACCAAGCCCTGGGACAGGGGAAACTACGAGCAGTACTTC. This chain links TRBV10-3 with TRBJ2-7; 10 bases agree with TRBD1. V shed 10 bases and J 3 bases; nucleotides not matched to a gene: 12. The CDR3 spans 15 residues. The germline V gene encodes CDR1 ENHRY and CDR2 SYGVKD.

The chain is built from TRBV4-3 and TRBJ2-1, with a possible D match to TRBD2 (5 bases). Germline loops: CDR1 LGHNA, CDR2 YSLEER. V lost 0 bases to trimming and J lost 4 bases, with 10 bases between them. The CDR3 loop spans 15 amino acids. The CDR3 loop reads CASSQDSRDYNEQFF. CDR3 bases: TGCGCCAGCAGCCAAGATTCTCGGGATTACAATGAGCAGTTCTTC.

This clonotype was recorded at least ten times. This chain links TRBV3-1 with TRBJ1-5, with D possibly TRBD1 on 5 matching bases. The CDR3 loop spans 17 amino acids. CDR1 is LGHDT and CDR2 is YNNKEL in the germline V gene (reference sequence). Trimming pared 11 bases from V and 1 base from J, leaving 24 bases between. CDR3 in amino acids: CAQLVVRQGLSNQPQHF. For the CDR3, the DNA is TGTGCCCAACTGGTCGTGAGGCAGGGCTTGAGCAATCAGCCCCAGCATTTT.

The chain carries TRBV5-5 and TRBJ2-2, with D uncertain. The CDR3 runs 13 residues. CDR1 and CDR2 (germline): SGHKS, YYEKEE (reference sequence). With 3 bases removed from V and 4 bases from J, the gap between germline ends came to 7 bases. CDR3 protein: CASSWSVTGELFF. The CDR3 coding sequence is TGTGCCAGCAGCTGGTCGGTCACCGGGGAGCTGTTTTTT.

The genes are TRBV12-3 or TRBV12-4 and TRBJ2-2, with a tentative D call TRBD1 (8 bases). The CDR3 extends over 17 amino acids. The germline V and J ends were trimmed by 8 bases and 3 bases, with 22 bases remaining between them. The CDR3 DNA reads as TGTGCCAGCGAGAGCGACAGGGGACTACACTACACCGGGGAGCTGTTTTTT. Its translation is CASESDRGLHYTGELFF.

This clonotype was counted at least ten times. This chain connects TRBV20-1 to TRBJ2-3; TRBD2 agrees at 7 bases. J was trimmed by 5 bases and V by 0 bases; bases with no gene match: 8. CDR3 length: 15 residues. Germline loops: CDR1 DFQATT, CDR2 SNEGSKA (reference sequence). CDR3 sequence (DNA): TGCAGTGCTAGAGACCTACTAGCGCCTGGAGATACGCAGTATTTT. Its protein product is CSARDLLAPGDTQYF.

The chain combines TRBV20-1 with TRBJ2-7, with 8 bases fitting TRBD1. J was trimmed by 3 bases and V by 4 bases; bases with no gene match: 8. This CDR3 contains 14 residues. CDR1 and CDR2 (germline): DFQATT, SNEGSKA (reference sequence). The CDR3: CSATLSGTGYEQYF. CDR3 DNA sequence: TGCAGTGCTACGCTATCCGGGACAGGCTACGAGCAGTACTTC.

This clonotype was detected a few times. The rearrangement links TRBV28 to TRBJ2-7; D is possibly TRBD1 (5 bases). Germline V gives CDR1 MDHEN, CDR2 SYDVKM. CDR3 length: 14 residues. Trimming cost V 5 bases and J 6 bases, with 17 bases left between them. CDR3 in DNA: TGTGCCAGCAGTCCTCCGACAGCCCAGGTCGAGCAGTACTTC. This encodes CASSPPTAQVEQYF.

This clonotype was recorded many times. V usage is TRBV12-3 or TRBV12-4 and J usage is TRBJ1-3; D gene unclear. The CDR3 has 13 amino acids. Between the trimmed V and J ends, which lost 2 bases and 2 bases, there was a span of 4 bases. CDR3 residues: CASSLQTGNTIYF. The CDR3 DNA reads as TGTGCCAGCAGTTTACAGACTGGAAACACCATATATTTT.

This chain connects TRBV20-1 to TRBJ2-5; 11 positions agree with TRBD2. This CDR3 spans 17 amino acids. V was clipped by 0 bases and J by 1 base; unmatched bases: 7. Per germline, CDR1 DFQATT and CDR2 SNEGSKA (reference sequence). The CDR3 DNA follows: TGCAGTGCTAGAGATCCCCGACTAGCGGGACTCCAAGAGACCCAGTACTTC. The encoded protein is CSARDPRLAGLQETQYF.

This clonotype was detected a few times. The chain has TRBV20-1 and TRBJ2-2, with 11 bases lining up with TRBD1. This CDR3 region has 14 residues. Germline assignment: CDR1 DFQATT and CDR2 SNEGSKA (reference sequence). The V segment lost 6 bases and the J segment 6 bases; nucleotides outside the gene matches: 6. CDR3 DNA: TGCAGTGCCTCCTGGACAGGGGGCCCCGGGGAGCTGTTTTTT. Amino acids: CSASWTGGPGELFF.

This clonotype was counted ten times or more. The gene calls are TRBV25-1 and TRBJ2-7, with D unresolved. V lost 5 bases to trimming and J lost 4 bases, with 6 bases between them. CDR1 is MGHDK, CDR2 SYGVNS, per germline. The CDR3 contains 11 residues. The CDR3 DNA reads TGTGCCAGCAGTATATTATACGAGCAGTACTTC. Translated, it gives CASSILYEQYF.

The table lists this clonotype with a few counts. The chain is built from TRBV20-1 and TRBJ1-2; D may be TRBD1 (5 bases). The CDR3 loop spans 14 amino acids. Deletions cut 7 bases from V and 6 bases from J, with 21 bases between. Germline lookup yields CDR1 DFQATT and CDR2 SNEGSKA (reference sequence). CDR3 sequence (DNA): TGCAGTGTATATGATTTGGGGGGGGAAGATGGCTACACCTTC. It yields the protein CSVYDLGGEDGYTF.

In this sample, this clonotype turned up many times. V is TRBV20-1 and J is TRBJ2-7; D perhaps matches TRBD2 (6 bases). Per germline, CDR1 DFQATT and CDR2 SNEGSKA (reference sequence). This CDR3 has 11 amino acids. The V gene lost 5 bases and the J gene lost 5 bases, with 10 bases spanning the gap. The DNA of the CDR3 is TGCAGTGCTCCCGCGGGGCACGAGCAGTACTTC. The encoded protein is CSAPAGHEQYF.